The text below deals with one T cell receptor (beta chain). This CDR3 contains 15 residues. The germline V gene has CDR1 MGHRA and CDR2 YSYEKL. Unmatched junction bases numbered 7, after V lost 1 base and J lost 6 bases. Per the original methods: Amplifying reference gene primers gave estimates of nucleated cell counts. The table came from immunoSEQ multiplex PCR; TCRdb's copy has only in-frame clones and leaves some out. V and J calls and clone size come straight from that table; D and trimming were deduced from the DNA. The table shows 50,000 to 80,000 clones, with around 90% occurring only once. The entry originates in a study of blood T cell repertoires in COVID-19.

V is TRBV4-1 and J is TRBJ1-2; TRBD1 matches 8 bases. The TCR sequence derives from a woman aged 80 or older with active COVID-19. Sequenced sample: peripheral blood. CDR3 sequence reads: CASSQGPGGEHGYTF. For the CDR3, the DNA is TGCGCCAGCAGCCAAGGACCAGGGGGCGAACATGGCTACACCTTC.